This TCR beta chain is from a study of blood T cells in healthy people across ages. A sample-barcoded 5' primer and a J-beta primer mix were used in a second PCR of roughly 7 to 11 cycles. TCRdb processed the 5' RACE reads anew with MiXCR; each CDR3 protein has one entry. Found here are roughly 1,000,000 distinct CDR3 sequences, 25% of them singletons; the top ten hold about 0.69%. This CDR3 is built from 13 residues. The V end lost 4 bases, the J end lost 3 bases, and 12 bases lay between the germline ends. Germline V gene sequence: CDR1 SQVTM, CDR2 ANQGSEA. These sequences were also reported in another study, on T cells of mothers and their children.

The sequence came from a girl aged 2-10 years in good health. This chain joins TRBV29-1 and TRBJ1-1; TRBD1 might be the D (6 bases). Sequencing was done on a sample of blood. This CDR3 reads CSVVGGKDTEAFF. In nucleotides, the CDR3 is TGCAGCGTTGTCGGGGGCAAGGACACTGAAGCTTTCTTT.